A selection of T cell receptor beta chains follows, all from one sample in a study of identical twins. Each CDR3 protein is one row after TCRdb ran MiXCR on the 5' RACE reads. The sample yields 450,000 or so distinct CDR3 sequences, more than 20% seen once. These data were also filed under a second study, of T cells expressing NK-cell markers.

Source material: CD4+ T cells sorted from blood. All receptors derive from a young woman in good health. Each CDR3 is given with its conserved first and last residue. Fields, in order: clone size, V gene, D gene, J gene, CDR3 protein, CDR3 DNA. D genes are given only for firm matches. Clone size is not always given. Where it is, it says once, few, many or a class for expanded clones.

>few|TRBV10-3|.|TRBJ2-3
CAISDVSGGDTQYF
TGTGCCATCAGTGATGTTAGCGGAGGGGATACGCAGTATTTT
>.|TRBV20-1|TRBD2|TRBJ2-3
CCARDPGLAGGTDTQYF
TGCTGTGCTAGAGACCCGGGACTAGCGGGAGGGACAGATACGCAGTATTTT
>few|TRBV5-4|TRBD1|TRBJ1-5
CASSHKDREDQPQHF
TGTGCCAGCAGCCATAAGGACAGGGAGGATCAGCCCCAGCATTTT
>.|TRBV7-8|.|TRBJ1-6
CASSLGALTAPLHF
TGTGCCAGCAGCTTAGGAGCCCTTACCGCACCCCTCCACTTT
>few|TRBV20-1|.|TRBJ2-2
CSARKGGMNTGELFF
TGCAGTGCACGCAAGGGCGGGATGAACACCGGGGAGCTGTTTTTT
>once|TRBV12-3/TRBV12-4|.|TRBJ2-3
CASRSGVTQYF
TGTGCCAGCAGGTCAGGGGTTACGCAGTATTTT
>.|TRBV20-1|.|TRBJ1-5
CSAFRDSNQPQHF
TGCAGTGCTTTCAGGGATAGCAATCAGCCCCAGCATTTT
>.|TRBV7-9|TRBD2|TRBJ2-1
CASSYYFGSGRNEQFF
TGTGCCAGCAGCTACTACTTTGGTAGCGGGAGGAATGAGCAGTTCTTC
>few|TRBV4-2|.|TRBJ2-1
CASSQDIPGQSDSQFF
TGTGCCAGCAGCCAAGATATTCCGGGCCAATCAGATTCACAGTTCTTC
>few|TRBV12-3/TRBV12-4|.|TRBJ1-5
CASSRQVDQPQHF
TGTGCCAGCAGTAGACAGGTCGATCAGCCCCAGCATTTT
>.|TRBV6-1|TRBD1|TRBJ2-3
CASRDRGADTQYF
TGTGCCAGCAGGGACAGGGGAGCAGATACGCAGTATTTT
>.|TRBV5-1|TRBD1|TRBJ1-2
CASSLALGQGASSDGYTF
TGCGCCAGCAGCTTGGCTTTGGGACAGGGGGCGAGTTCCGATGGCTACACCTTC
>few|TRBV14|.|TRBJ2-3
CASSQVLGGTDTQYF
TGTGCCAGCAGCCAAGTCCTGGGAGGCACAGATACGCAGTATTTT
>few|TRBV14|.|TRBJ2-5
CASSQSFTGQETQYF
TGTGCCAGCAGCCAATCTTTCACAGGACAAGAGACCCAGTACTTC
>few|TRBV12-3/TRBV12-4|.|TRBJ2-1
CASSFSWNEQFF
TGTGCCAGCAGTTTTTCATGGAATGAGCAGTTCTTC
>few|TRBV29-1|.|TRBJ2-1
CSVDQGLYNEQFF
TGCAGCGTTGACCAGGGCTTATACAATGAGCAGTTCTTC
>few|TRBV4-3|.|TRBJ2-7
CASSQDVGVSYEQYF
TGCGCCAGCAGCCAAGATGTCGGGGTATCCTACGAGCAGTACTTC
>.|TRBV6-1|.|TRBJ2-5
CASTPDRGGTQYF
TGTGCCAGCACCCCCGACCGTGGGGGGACCCAGTACTTC
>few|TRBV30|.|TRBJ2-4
CAWSARDLRYF
TGTGCCTGGAGTGCCCGGGACTTAAGATACTTC
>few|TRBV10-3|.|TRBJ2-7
CAISFELPGANSYEQYF
TGTGCCATCAGCTTCGAACTACCTGGGGCAAACTCCTACGAGCAGTACTTC
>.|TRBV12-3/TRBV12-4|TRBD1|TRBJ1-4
CASSYRGGGEKLFF
TGTGCCAGCAGCTACAGGGGCGGAGGTGAAAAACTGTTTTTT
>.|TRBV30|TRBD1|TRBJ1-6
CAWTTGTGSSPLHF
TGTGCCTGGACCACCGGGACAGGGAGTTCACCCCTCCACTTT
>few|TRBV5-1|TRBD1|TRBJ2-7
CASSANRGTYEQYF
TGCGCCAGCAGCGCGAACAGGGGTACCTACGAGCAGTACTTC
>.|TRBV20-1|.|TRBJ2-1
CSASRGELHNEQFF
TGCAGTGCTAGTAGGGGGGAGCTACACAATGAGCAGTTCTTC
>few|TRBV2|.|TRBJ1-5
CASSEAWGLQPQHF
TGTGCCAGCAGTGAAGCGTGGGGGCTTCAGCCCCAGCATTTT
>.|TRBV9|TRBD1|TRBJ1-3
CASSAQGASSGNTIYF
TGTGCCAGCAGCGCACAGGGGGCGAGCTCTGGAAACACCATATATTTT
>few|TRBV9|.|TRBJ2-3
CASSFRGSGTDTQYF
TGTGCCAGCAGCTTCCGGGGGTCGGGCACAGATACGCAGTATTTT
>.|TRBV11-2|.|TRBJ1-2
CASSLEAFGHDGYTF
TGTGCCAGCAGCTTAGAAGCTTTTGGGCACGATGGCTACACCTTC
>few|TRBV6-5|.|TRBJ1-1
CASSRGPQAFF
TGTGCCAGCAGTAGGGGACCTCAGGCTTTCTTT
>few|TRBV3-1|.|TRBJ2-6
CASSPTRKANVLTF
TGTGCCAGCAGTCCCACCAGGAAGGCCAACGTCCTGACTTTC
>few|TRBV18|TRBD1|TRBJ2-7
CASRQGAFYEQYF
TGTGCCAGCCGACAGGGGGCCTTCTACGAGCAGTACTTC
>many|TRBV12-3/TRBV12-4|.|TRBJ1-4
CASSPGRTNEKLFF
TGTGCCAGCAGCCCCGGGAGAACTAATGAAAAACTGTTTTTT
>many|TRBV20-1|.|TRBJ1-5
CSATATINQPQHF
TGCAGTGCTACGGCTACCATTAATCAGCCCCAGCATTTT
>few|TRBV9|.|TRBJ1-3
CASSVSGNTIYF
TGTGCCAGCAGCGTAAGTGGAAACACCATATATTTT
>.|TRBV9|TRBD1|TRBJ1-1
CASSVAGGPGAFF
TGTGCCAGCAGCGTAGCAGGGGGACCGGGTGCTTTCTTT
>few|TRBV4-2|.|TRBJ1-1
CASSQETGHRLNTEAFF
TGTGCCAGCAGCCAGGAGACGGGACACCGCTTGAACACTGAAGCTTTCTTT
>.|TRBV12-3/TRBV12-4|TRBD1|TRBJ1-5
CASTEGARPQHF
TGTGCCAGCACTGAGGGGGCGCGGCCCCAGCATTTT
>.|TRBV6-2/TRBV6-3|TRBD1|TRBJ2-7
CASSPGQGLGSYEQYF
TGTGCCAGCAGTCCCGGACAGGGCTTGGGCTCCTACGAGCAGTACTTC
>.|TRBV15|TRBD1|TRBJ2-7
CATSRLDREVREQYF
TGTGCCACCAGCAGGTTGGACAGGGAGGTGAGAGAGCAGTACTTC
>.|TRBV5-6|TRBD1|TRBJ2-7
CASRPEGQGINEQYF
TGTGCCAGCAGGCCCGAAGGACAGGGTATCAACGAGCAGTACTTC
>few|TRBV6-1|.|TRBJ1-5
CASRSGPINQPQHF
TGTGCCAGCAGGTCCGGGCCGATCAATCAGCCCCAGCATTTT
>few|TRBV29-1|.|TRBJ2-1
CSVAVGLEGSDEQFF
TGCAGCGTTGCTGTAGGGTTGGAAGGGAGCGATGAGCAGTTCTTC
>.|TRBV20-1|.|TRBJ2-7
CSAHALARGIYEQYF
TGCAGTGCTCACGCACTAGCTCGGGGGATCTACGAGCAGTACTTC
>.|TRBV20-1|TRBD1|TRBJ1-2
CSARGDRGPDYGYTF
TGCAGTGCTAGGGGGGATAGGGGGCCAGACTATGGCTACACCTTC
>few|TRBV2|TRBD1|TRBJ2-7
CASGRDRISYEQYF
TGTGCCAGCGGCCGGGACAGGATCTCCTACGAGCAGTACTTC
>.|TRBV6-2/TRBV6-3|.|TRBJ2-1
CASSYSIGPSSNEQFF
TGTGCCAGCAGTTACTCGATAGGGCCATCGAGCAATGAGCAGTTCTTC
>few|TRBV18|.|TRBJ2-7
CASSPQRGSYEQYF
TGTGCCAGCTCACCACAACGCGGTTCCTACGAGCAGTACTTC
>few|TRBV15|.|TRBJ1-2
CATSRDTINYGYTF
TGTGCCACCAGCAGAGATACCATTAACTATGGCTACACCTTC